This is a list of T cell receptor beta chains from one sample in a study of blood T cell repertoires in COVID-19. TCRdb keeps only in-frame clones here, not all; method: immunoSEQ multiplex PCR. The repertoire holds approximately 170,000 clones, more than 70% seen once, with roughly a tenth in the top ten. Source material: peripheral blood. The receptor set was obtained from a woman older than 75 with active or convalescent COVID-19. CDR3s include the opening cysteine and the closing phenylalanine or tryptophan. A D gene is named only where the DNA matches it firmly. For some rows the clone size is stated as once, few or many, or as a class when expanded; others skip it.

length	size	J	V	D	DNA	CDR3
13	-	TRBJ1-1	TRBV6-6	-	TGTGCCAGCAGTTGGGCAGGGAACACTGAAGCTTTCTTT	CASSWAGNTEAFF
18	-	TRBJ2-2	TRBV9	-	TGTGCCAGCAGCGTAGATCGGCGGGCCTACCAGAACACCGGGGAGCTGTTTTTT	CASSVDRRAYQNTGELFF
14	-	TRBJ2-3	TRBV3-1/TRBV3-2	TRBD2	TGTGCCAGCACCCAACTAGCGGGAACGGATACGCAGTATTTT	CASTQLAGTDTQYF
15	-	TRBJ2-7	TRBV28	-	TGTGCCAGCAGTCCAACCGGGACATCTCGTACGTGGCAGTACTTC	CASSPTGTSRTWQYF
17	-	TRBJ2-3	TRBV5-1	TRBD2	TGCGCCAGCAGCTCCTCGCGGGAGTATGGCGGCACAGATACGCAGTATTTT	CASSSSREYGGTDTQYF
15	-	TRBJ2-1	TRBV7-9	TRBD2	TGTGCCAGCAGCTTAATAGTCGGGAGGGCCGATGAGCAGTTCTTC	CASSLIVGRADEQFF
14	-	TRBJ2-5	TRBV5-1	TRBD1	TGCGCCAGCGGGCCGACAGGGGGCGGGGAGACCCAGTACTTC	CASGPTGGGETQYF
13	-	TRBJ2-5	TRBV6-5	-	TGTGCCAGCAAGATAGCGCCCGGGGGGACCCAGTACTTC	CASKIAPGGTQYF
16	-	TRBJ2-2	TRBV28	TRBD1	TGTGCCAGCAGTTCAGAAGGACAGGGGCGCGCCGGGGAGCTGTTTTTT	CASSSEGQGRAGELFF
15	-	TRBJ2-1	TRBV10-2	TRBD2	TGCGCCAGCAGATTAGCGGGCAGCTCCTACAATGAGCAGTTCTTC	CASRLAGSSYNEQFF
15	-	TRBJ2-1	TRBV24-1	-	TGTGCCACCAGTGATACCCGGGACAACTACAATGAGCAGTTCTTC	CATSDTRDNYNEQFF
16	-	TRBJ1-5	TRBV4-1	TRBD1	TGCGCCAGCAGCCCTAAAGCGACAGGGAGAGGTCAGCCCCAGCATTTT	CASSPKATGRGQPQHF
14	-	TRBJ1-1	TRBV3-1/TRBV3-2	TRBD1	TGTGCCAGCAGCCAATACAGGGGAGAAACTGAAGCTTTCTTT	CASSQYRGETEAFF
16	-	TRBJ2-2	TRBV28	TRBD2	TGTGCCAGCAGTTTAGGACTAGCGGGAGGGGCCGGGGAGCTGTTTTTT	CASSLGLAGGAGELFF
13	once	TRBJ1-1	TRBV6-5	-	TGTGCCAGCAATCAGGATCTTGGCACTGAAGCTTTCTTT	CASNQDLGTEAFF
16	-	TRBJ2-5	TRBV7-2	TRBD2	TGTGCCAGCAGCATAAAGGGACTAGCAGCTCAAGAGACCCAGTACTTC	CASSIKGLAAQETQYF
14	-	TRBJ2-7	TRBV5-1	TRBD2	TGCGCCAGCAGCCGTAGCGGGTCTACCTACGAGCAGTACTTC	CASSRSGSTYEQYF
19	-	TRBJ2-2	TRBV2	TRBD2	TGTGCCAGCAGAGGAACCGGGACTAGCGGGAGAGTCGGGACCGGGGAGCTGTTTTTT	CASRGTGTSGRVGTGELFF
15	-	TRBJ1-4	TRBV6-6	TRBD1	TGTGCCAGCAGTCTCTACAGGGGAACTAATGAAAAACTGTTTTTT	CASSLYRGTNEKLFF
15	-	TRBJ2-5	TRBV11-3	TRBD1	TGTGCCAGCAGCCCTGACAGGGGGCCTTTGGAGACCCAGTACTTC	CASSPDRGPLETQYF
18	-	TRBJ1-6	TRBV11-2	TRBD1	TGTGCCAGCAGCTTGATGGGGACAGGGGGCTGGGCGGGTTCACCCCTCCACTTT	CASSLMGTGGWAGSPLHF
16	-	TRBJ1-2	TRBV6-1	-	TGTGCCAGCAGTGAGGGGGCGGGCATGGGTGCCTATGGCTACACCTTC	CASSEGAGMGAYGYTF
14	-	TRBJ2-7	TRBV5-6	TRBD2	TGTGCCAGCAGCCCAGGAGGCGGGAGGGGCGAGCAGTACTTC	CASSPGGGRGEQYF
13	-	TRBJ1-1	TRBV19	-	TGTGCCAGTAGTTTAGGTTACGGGAAAGAAGCTTTCTTT	CASSLGYGKEAFF
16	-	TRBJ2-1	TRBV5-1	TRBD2	TGCGCCAGCAGCTTACTAGCGGGAGAGGGTGGCAATGAGCAGTTCTTC	CASSLLAGEGGNEQFF
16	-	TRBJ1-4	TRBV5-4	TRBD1	TGTGCCAGCAGCTCGGGGCTGGGACAGGGACGCGAAAAACTGTTTTTT	CASSSGLGQGREKLFF
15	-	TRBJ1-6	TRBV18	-	TGTGCCAGCTCCTCGGACATTGGTGGTGATTCACCCCTCCACTTT	CASSSDIGGDSPLHF
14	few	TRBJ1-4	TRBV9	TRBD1	TGTGCCAGCAGCGTGACAGGGGCTAATGAAAAACTGTTTTTT	CASSVTGANEKLFF
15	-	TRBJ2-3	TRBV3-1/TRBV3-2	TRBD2	TGTGCCAGCAGTCTAGCGGGAGGGCCGGCAGATACGCAGTATTTT	CASSLAGGPADTQYF
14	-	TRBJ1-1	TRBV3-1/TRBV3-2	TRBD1	TGTGCCAGCAGCGTCCGGGACAGGGGCACTGAAGCTTTCTTT	CASSVRDRGTEAFF
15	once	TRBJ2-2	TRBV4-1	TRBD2	TGCGCCAGCAGCCAAGGGACTAGCGGGAGGTGGGAGCTGTTTTTT	CASSQGTSGRWELFF
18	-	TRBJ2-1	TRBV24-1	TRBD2	TGTGCCACCAGTGATTTTAAGGCTAGCGGGAGCCGCATGTATGAGCAGTTCTTC	CATSDFKASGSRMYEQFF
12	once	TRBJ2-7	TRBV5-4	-	TGTGCCAGCAGCGCAGGGCTCTACGAGCAGTACTTC	CASSAGLYEQYF
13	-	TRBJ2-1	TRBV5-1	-	TGCGCCAGCAGTCTTGACTACTACAATGAGCAGTTCTTC	CASSLDYYNEQFF
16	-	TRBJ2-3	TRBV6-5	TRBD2	TGTGCCAGCAGTTACGGGCTAGCGGGAGGGCAGGGTACGCAGTATTTT	CASSYGLAGGQGTQYF
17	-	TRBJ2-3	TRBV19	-	TGTGCCAGTAGTAATCGGGAGATAGCGGCCTTCACAGATACGCAGTATTTT	CASSNREIAAFTDTQYF
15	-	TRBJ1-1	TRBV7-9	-	TGTGCCAGCAGCTTGTTGGGGAGTTCGGGCACTGAAGCTTTCTTT	CASSLLGSSGTEAFF
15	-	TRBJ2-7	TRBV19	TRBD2	TGTGCCAGTAGCAGATATCTAGCGGGAGAAGGCGAGCAGTACTTC	CASSRYLAGEGEQYF
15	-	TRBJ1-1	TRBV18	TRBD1	TGTGCCAGCTCTCAAACTCAGGGGGCGCGTACTGAAGCTTTCTTT	CASSQTQGARTEAFF
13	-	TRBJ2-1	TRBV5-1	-	TGCGCCAGCAGCAGTGAAGGGGGACCAAGGTCGTTCTTC	CASSSEGGPRSFF
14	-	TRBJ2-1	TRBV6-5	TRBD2	TGTGCCAGCCAAGCTAGCGGACCCTACAATGAGCAGTTCTTC	CASQASGPYNEQFF
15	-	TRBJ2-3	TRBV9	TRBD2	TGTGCCAGCAGCGTAGCGGGAGCGGGGACAGATACGCAGTATTTT	CASSVAGAGTDTQYF
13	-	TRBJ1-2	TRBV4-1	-	TGCGCCAGCAGCCAACCGGTAAACTATGGCTACACCTTC	CASSQPVNYGYTF
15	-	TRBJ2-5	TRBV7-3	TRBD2	TGTGCCAGCAGCTCAGCGGGAGGGCCTTGGGAGACCCAGTACTTC	CASSSAGGPWETQYF
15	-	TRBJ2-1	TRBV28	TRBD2	TGTGCCAGCAGTAGGACTAGCGGGTACTACAATGAGCAGTTCTTC	CASSRTSGYYNEQFF
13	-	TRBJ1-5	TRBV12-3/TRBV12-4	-	TGTGCCAGCAGTTTAGGGGGGGGAGAGCCCCAGCATTTT	CASSLGGGEPQHF
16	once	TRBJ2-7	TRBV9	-	TGTGCCAGCAGCGTAGCGGACACACCTATCCCCTACGAGCAGTACTTC	CASSVADTPIPYEQYF
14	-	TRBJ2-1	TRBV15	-	TGTGCCACCAGCAGACAGGGGTTGGACAATGAGCAGTTCTTC	CATSRQGLDNEQFF
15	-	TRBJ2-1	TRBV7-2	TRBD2	TGTGCCAGCAGCTTTCAAGCGGGGAGCTACAATGAGCAGTTCTTC	CASSFQAGSYNEQFF
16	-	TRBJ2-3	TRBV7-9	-	TGTGCCAGCAGCTTAATGGCAGGCGCCACCTCAGATACGCAGTATTTT	CASSLMAGATSDTQYF
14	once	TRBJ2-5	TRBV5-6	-	TGTGCCAGCAGCCTACCGGGAATCCAAGAGACCCAGTACTTC	CASSLPGIQETQYF
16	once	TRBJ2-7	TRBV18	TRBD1	TGTGCCAGCTCACCACCGAGACAGGGCCTAACCTACGAGCAGTACTTC	CASSPPRQGLTYEQYF
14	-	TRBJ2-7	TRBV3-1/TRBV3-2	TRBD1	TGTGCCAGCAGCCCCCGGGACAGGGGGCCTGAGCAGTACTTC	CASSPRDRGPEQYF
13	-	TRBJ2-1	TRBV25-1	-	TGTGCCAGCAGTAGCGAATTTTACAATGAGCAGTTCTTC	CASSSEFYNEQFF
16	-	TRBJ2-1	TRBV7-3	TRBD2	TGTGCCAGCAGCGCCCAAGGAGCGGGGGCTGGGGCTGAGCAGTTCTTC	CASSAQGAGAGAEQFF